The entry that follows covers one T cell receptor (beta chain) sequence. These data come from a study of blood T cell repertoires in COVID-19. Study background: In each case, the material was cDNA or gDNA derived from T cells, B-cell-depleted T cells, or PBMCs.

This table comes from immunoSEQ multiplex PCR, and its TCRdb copy is limited to in-frame clones, with some not included. The sample yields around 180,000 clones, 80% to 90% seen once. This CDR3 is 16 amino acids long. The germline V gene has CDR1 LGHNT and CDR2 FRNRAP. The V gene end was trimmed by 3 bases and the J gene end by 4 bases; junction bases not matched to a gene: 6. Sequencing was done on a sample of peripheral blood. This chain links TRBV12-5 with TRBJ2-5; 12 bases match TRBD2. The clonotype originates from a man in his 70s with active or convalescent COVID-19. The CDR3 DNA reads as TGTGCTAGTGGTTTAAAACTAGCGGGAGGTTTAGAGACCCAGTACTTC. As protein: CASGLKLAGGLETQYF.